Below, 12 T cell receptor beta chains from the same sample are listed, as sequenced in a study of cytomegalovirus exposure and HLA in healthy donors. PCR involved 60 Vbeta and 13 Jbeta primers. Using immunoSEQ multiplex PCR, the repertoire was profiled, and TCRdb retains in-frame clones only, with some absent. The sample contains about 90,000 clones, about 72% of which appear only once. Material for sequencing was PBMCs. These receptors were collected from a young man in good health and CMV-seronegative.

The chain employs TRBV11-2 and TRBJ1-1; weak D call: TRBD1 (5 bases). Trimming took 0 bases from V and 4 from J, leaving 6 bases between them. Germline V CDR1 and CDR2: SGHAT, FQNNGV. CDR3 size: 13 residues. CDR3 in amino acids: CASSLDRVTEAFF. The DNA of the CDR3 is TGTGCCAGCAGCTTAGACAGGGTCACTGAAGCTTTCTTT.

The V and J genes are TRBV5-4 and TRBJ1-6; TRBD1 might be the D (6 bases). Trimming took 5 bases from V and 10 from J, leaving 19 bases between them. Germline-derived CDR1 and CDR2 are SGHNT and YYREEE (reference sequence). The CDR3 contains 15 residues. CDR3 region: CASRQGQKGMSPLHF. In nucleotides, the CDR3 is TGTGCCAGCAGACAGGGCCAGAAAGGGATGTCACCCCTCCACTTT. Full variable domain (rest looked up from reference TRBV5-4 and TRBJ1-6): ETGVTQSPTHLIKTRGQQVTLRCSSQSGHNTVSWYQQALGQGPQFIFQYYREEENGRGNFPPRFSGLQFPNYSSELNVNALELDDSALYLCASRQGQKGMSPLHFGNGTRLTVT.

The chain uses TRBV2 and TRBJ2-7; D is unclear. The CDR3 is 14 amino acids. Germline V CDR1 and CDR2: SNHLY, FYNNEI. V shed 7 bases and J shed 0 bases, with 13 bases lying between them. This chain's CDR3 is CASMPLRSSYEQYF. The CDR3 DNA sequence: TGTGCCAGCATGCCCTTGCGGAGCTCCTACGAGCAGTACTTC.

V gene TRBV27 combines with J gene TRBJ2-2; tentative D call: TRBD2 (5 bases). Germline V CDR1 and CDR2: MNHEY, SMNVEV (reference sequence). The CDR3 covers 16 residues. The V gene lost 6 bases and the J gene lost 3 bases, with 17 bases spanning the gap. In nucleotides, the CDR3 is TGTGCCAGCAGCCCCGGGGTAGGTGATTACACCGGGGAGCTGTTTTTT. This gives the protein CASSPGVGDYTGELFF.

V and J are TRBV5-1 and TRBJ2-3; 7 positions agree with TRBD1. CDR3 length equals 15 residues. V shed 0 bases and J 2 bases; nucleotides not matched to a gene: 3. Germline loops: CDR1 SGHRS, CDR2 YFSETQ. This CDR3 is CASSLDDRVTDTQYF. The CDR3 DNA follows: TGCGCCAGCAGCTTGGATGACAGGGTCACAGATACGCAGTATTTT.

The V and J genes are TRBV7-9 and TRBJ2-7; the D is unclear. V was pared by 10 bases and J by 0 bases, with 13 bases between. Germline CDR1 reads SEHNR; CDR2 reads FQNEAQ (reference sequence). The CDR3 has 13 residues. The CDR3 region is CAIPGVSSYEQYF. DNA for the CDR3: TGTGCCATTCCAGGCGTGAGCTCCTACGAGCAGTACTTC.

In nucleotides, the CDR3 is TGTGCCAGCAGCGGGACATATCCTTTAGGGGAGCTGTTTTTT. This encodes CASSGTYPLGELFF. The chain recombines TRBV21-1 with TRBJ2-2; the D segment call TRBD1 is taken from the table without a DNA check. TRBV21-1 is reported as a pseudogene. This CDR3 is built from 14 residues.

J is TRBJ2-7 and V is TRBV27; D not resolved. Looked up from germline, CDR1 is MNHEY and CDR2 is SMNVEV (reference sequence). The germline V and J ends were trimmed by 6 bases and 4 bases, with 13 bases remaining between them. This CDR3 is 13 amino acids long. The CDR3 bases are TGTGCCAGCAGCCTCACCTCGGGTTACGAGCAGTACTTC. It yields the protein CASSLTSGYEQYF.

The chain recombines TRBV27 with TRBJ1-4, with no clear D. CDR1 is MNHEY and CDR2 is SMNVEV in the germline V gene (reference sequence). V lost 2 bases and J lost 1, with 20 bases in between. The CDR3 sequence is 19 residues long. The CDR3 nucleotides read TGTGCCAGCAGTTTAAGACTCCGGGTATCGAAGTTAACTAATGAAAAACTGTTTTTT. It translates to CASSLRLRVSKLTNEKLFF. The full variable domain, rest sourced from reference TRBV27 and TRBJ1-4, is EAQVTQNPRYLITVTGKKLTVTCSQNMNHEYMSWYRQDPGLGLRQIYYSMNVEVTDKGDVPEGYKVSRKEKRNFPLILESPSPNQTSLYFCASSLRLRVSKLTNEKLFFGSGTQLSVL.

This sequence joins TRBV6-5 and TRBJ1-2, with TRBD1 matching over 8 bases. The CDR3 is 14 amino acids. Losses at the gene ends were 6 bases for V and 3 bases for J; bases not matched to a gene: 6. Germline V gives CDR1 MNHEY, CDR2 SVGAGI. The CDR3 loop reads CASRALTGDYGYTF. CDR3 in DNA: TGTGCCAGCAGGGCTTTGACAGGGGACTATGGCTACACCTTC.

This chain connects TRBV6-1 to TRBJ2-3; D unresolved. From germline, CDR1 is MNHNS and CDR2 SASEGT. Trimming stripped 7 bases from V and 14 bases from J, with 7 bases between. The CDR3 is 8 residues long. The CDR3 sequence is CASTQWYF. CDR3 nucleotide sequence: TGTGCCAGCACACAGTGGTATTTT.

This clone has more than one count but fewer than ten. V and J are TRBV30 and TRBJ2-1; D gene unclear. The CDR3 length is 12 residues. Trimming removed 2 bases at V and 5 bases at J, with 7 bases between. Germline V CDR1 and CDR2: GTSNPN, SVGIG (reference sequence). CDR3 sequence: CAWSPLDNEQFF. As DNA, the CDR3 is TGTGCCTGGAGTCCCTTAGACAATGAGCAGTTCTTC.